The 17 T cell receptor beta chains listed next were all sequenced from one sample in a study of CD8+ T cells in alopecia areata. RNA, once extracted, was reverse transcribed into cDNA for use as the sequencing template. Sequenced by immunoSEQ multiplex PCR; TCRdb stores in-frame clones only, minus some. The sample contains over 15,000 clones, 60% of which appear only once. Both peripheral blood and punch biopsies of lesional scalp skin were obtained from patients who had alopecia areata. Sequencing was performed on skin. Source of these receptors: a human donor with alopecia areata.

This clone was observed a few times. The chain uses TRBV7-9 and TRBJ1-5; possibly TRBD1 for D (5 bases). Trimming took off 6 bases at V and 9 bases at J, with 15 bases between the two ends. Germline CDR1 is SEHNR and CDR2 is FQNEAQ (reference sequence). The CDR3 totals 13 residues. The CDR3 reads CASRAPGLGPQHF. CDR3 bases: TGTGCCAGCAGAGCGCCGGGGCTTGGGCCCCAGCATTTT.

There are a few counts of this clone. The rearrangement links TRBV7-9 to TRBJ2-1; 14 nucleotides line up with TRBD2. Per germline, CDR1 SEHNR and CDR2 FQNEAQ (reference sequence). This CDR3 has 14 residues. After removal of 5 bases from V and 13 bases from J, the junction contained 7 bases not matched to a gene. The CDR3, as DNA: TGTGCCAGCAGCGATGGGACTAGCGGGAGTTACCAGTTCTTC. It specifies CASSDGTSGSYQFF.

This clone was seen only a few times. The chain combines TRBV10-3 with TRBJ2-3, with 8 bases lining up with TRBD1. This CDR3 has 14 amino acids. Per germline, CDR1 ENHRY and CDR2 SYGVKD. Trimming cost V 5 bases and J 2 bases; bases outside gene matches: 3. The CDR3 loop reads CAISWGQDTDTQYF. In nucleotides, the CDR3 is TGTGCCATCAGTTGGGGACAGGACACAGATACGCAGTATTTT.

The rearrangement links TRBV6-6 to TRBJ2-7; weak D call: TRBD1 (6 bases). Germline V lookup: CDR1 MNHNY, CDR2 SVGAGI (reference sequence). This CDR3 is 16 amino acids long. V gave up 7 bases and J gave up 2 bases, with 21 bases separating them. The CDR3 DNA sequence: TGTGCCAGCACTGTGCCCAGGGGTCGGGATACCTACGAGCAGTACTTC. Its translation: CASTVPRGRDTYEQYF.

The chain couples TRBV7-6 to TRBJ2-1, with D perhaps given as TRBD1 or TRBD2 (5 bases each). The length of the CDR3 is 14 residues. Germline CDR1 and CDR2: SGHVS and FNYEAQ. V lost 10 bases to trimming and J lost 0 bases, with 13 bases between them. The DNA of the CDR3 is TGTGCCACCCGGGGCGGTAGCTCCTACAATGAGCAGTTCTTC. Translated: CATRGGSSYNEQFF.

The rearrangement links TRBV11-3 to TRBJ1-5; 7 nucleotides align to TRBD1. Per the germline V gene, CDR1 is SGHNT and CDR2 is YENEEA. With V trimmed by 5 bases and J by 6 bases, 16 bases remained unmatched. CDR3 size: 17 residues. This chain's CDR3 is CASSPRPDRVSGQPQHF. CDR3 in DNA: TGTGCCAGCAGCCCGAGGCCCGACAGGGTCAGTGGTCAGCCCCAGCATTTT. The full variable domain, rest sourced from reference TRBV11-3 and TRBJ1-5, is EAGVVQSPRYKIIEKKQPVAFWCNPISGHNTLYWYLQNLGQGPELLIRYENEEAVDDSQLPKDRFSAERLKGVDSTLKIQPAELGDSAVYLCASSPRPDRVSGQPQHFGDGTRLSIL.

J is TRBJ2-7 and V is TRBV7-6; a possible D gene is TRBD1 (5 bases). V lost 2 bases to trimming and J lost 4 bases, with 12 bases between them. Per germline, CDR1 SGHVS and CDR2 FNYEAQ. CDR3 size: 14 residues. CDR3 protein: CASSLKGNGYEQYF. The CDR3 DNA reads TGTGCCAGCAGCTTAAAGGGGAACGGGTACGAGCAGTACTTC.

The chain employs TRBV7-9 and TRBJ1-2, with TRBD1 matching 10 bases. The CDR3 length is 17 residues. The germline V gene encodes CDR1 SEHNR and CDR2 FQNEAQ (reference sequence). V was pared by 6 bases and J by 3 bases, with 13 bases of the junction left unmatched. Here the CDR3 DNA reads TGTGCCAGCAGGACCGGGACAGGGGAGGACCGGGACTATGGCTACACCTTC. Translated, it gives CASRTGTGEDRDYGYTF.

This rearrangement joins TRBV4-1 to TRBJ2-7; D remains ambiguous. CDR1 is MGHRA, CDR2 YSYEKL, per germline. The CDR3 contains 13 residues. The germline V and J ends were trimmed by 2 bases and 2 bases, with 7 bases remaining between them. For the CDR3, the DNA is TGCGCCAGCAGCCAAAACTTAGCCTACGAGCAGTACTTC. This encodes CASSQNLAYEQYF.

This chain connects TRBV2 to TRBJ2-5; 7 nucleotides align to TRBD1. Trimming took 2 bases from V and 4 from J; bases not matched to a gene: 7. Germline V gives CDR1 SNHLY, CDR2 FYNNEI. This CDR3 has 15 amino acids. CDR3 bases: TGTGCCAGCAGTGAATTTCGGGACAGCAGAGAGACCCAGTACTTC. Its protein product is CASSEFRDSRETQYF.

Judged by abundance, this clone is large. The V gene is TRBV6-6, the J gene TRBJ1-4, with 7 bases aligning to TRBD1. The CDR3 consists of 15 residues. Trimming at V came to 0 bases and at J to 15 bases, leaving 13 bases not matched to a gene. Per germline, CDR1 MNHNY and CDR2 SVGAGI (reference sequence). The CDR3 nucleotides read TGTGCCAGCAGTTACTCCGGACAGGTTTCGCTTCTGTTGTTTTTT. Translation: CASSYSGQVSLLLFF.

The rearrangement uses TRBV18 and TRBJ1-3; perhaps TRBD1 as D (5 bases). V dropped 5 bases and J dropped 0 bases, with 11 bases sitting between them. The CDR3 runs 15 residues. The germline V gene encodes CDR1 KGHSH and CDR2 LQKENI. The CDR3 region is CASSTRVDSGNTIYF. The CDR3, as DNA: TGTGCCAGCTCAACCAGGGTAGACTCTGGAAACACCATATATTTT.

The chain recombines TRBV7-9 with TRBJ1-3; D remains ambiguous. With 4 bases removed from V and 0 bases from J, the gap between germline ends came to 10 bases. Germline V CDR1 and CDR2: SEHNR, FQNEAQ (reference sequence). This CDR3 region has 15 residues. The CDR3 DNA follows: TGTGCCAGCAGCTCCCAGGCTCTCTCTGGAAACACCATATATTTT. Residues: CASSSQALSGNTIYF.

The gene calls are TRBV28 and TRBJ2-5; 7 bases line up with TRBD1. The CDR3 is 15 amino acids. Looked up from germline, CDR1 is MDHEN and CDR2 is SYDVKM. V gave up 3 bases and J gave up 2 bases; unmatched junction bases: 6. The CDR3 sequence is CASSLRQGWQETQYF. The DNA for the CDR3 is TGTGCCAGCAGTTTGAGACAGGGATGGCAAGAGACCCAGTACTTC.

The V and J genes are TRBV5-1 and TRBJ2-5, with D uncertain. This CDR3 is built from 13 residues. Trimming took 4 bases from V and 2 from J, leaving 9 bases between them. Germline lookup yields CDR1 SGHRS and CDR2 YFSETQ. The CDR3 here is CASSPIRQETQYF. The CDR3 nucleotides read TGCGCCAGCAGCCCAATCCGGCAAGAGACCCAGTACTTC.

This chain connects TRBV27 to TRBJ1-1; perhaps TRBD1 as D (6 bases). The ends were cut back, 5 bases at V and 5 bases at J, with 21 bases in the middle. Germline assignment: CDR1 MNHEY and CDR2 SMNVEV (reference sequence). The CDR3 spans 16 residues. CDR3 nucleotide sequence: TGTGCCAGCAGTACCTCAGGAGGGGGGAGGAGGACTGAAGCTTTCTTT. Its protein is CASSTSGGGRRTEAFF.

This clone was seen only once. This sequence joins TRBV28 and TRBJ1-5, with TRBD1 as a possible D gene (5 bases). This CDR3 is 15 amino acids long. CDR1 MDHEN and CDR2 SYDVKM come from the germline V gene. Trimming pared 6 bases from V and 6 bases from J, leaving 18 bases between. DNA of the CDR3: TGTGCCAGCAGGGGGACCCTGGGGTATAGTCAGCCCCAGCATTTT. It encodes CASRGTLGYSQPQHF.